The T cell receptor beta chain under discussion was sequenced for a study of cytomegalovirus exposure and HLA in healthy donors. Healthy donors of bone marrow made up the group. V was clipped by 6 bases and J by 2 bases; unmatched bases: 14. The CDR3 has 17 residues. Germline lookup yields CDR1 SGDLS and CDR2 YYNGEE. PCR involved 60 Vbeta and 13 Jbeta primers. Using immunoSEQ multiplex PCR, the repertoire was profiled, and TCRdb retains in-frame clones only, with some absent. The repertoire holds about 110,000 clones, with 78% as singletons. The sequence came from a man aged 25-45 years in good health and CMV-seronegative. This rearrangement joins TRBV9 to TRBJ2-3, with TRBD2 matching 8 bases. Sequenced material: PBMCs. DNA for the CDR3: TGTGCCAGCAAAACTCGCGGGAGGTTCAATTCCACAGATACGCAGTATTTT. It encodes CASKTRGRFNSTDTQYF.